The 22 T cell receptor beta chains presented below share a single source sample, sequenced in a study of shared clonotypes between healthy human individuals. The data were produced by immunoSEQ multiplex PCR, yet TCRdb's version contains in-frame clones alone and is incomplete. The table has fewer than 1.8 million clones, 97% to 99% seen once. Input material: naive CD4+ T cells sorted from blood. Subset defined: CD45RA+ positively selected. All receptors derive from a man younger than 40 in good health.

This chain uses TRBV6-5 with TRBJ1-3; possible D gene TRBD1, 6 bases. Germline CDR1 is MNHEY and CDR2 is SVGAGI. The CDR3 runs 16 residues. Between the trimmed V and J ends, which lost 0 bases and 3 bases, there was a span of 12 bases. The CDR3 DNA reads TGTGCCAGCAGTTACTCCCCGACAGGCGGTGGAAACACCATATATTTT. It translates to CASSYSPTGGGNTIYF.

This clone showed up just once. J is TRBJ2-3 and V is TRBV7-2; 11 bases fit TRBD2. The CDR3 spans 18 residues. CDR1 and CDR2 (germline): SGHTA, FQGNSA. V lost 2 bases, J lost 1 base, and 8 bases stayed unmatched. CDR3: CASSLLLTSGVGTDTQYF. The DNA for the CDR3 is TGTGCCAGCAGCTTACTTCTGACTAGCGGGGTGGGCACAGATACGCAGTATTTT.

The J gene is TRBJ2-1, the V gene TRBV6-6; the match to TRBD1 covers 7 bases. Germline V gene lookup returns CDR1 MNHNY and CDR2 SVGAGI (reference sequence). This CDR3 region has 15 residues. The J segment lost 4 bases and the V segment lost 5 bases, leaving 8 bases of the junction unmatched. The CDR3 nucleotides read TGTGCCAGCAGTACCGGGACAGACTTTTACAATGAGCAGTTCTTC. Protein product: CASSTGTDFYNEQFF.

This clone was recorded once. The V call is TRBV27, the J call TRBJ1-2; TRBD1 is a possible D gene (5 bases). V was shortened by 3 bases and J by 0 bases, with 17 bases between the two germline ends. There are 17 residues in the CDR3. Germline V CDR1 and CDR2: MNHEY, SMNVEV (reference sequence). CDR3 amino acids: CASSLRGRDLANYGYTF. For the CDR3, the DNA is TGTGCCAGCAGTTTGCGGGGCAGGGACTTAGCTAACTATGGCTACACCTTC.

The chain links TRBV4-3 to TRBJ2-1; D gene ambiguous. Germline CDR1 is LGHNA and CDR2 is YSLEER. The V gene lost 1 base and the J gene lost 8 bases, with 9 bases spanning the gap. CDR3 length: 13 amino acids. In DNA, the CDR3 is TGCGCCAGCAGCCAAGTTCCTAAAGATGAGCAGTTCTTC. This codes for CASSQVPKDEQFF.

This rearrangement joins TRBV19 to TRBJ2-3; 14 positions agree with TRBD2. V lost 5 bases and J lost 3; bases outside the gene matches: 10. The CDR3 spans 18 residues. CDR1 LNHDA and CDR2 SQIVND come from the germline V gene (reference sequence). CDR3 protein: CASSVETSGRASTDTQYF. Here the CDR3 DNA reads TGTGCCAGTAGTGTTGAGACTAGCGGGAGGGCCAGTACAGATACGCAGTATTTT.

The V and J genes are TRBV27 and TRBJ2-7; TRBD2 is a possible D gene (6 bases). Germline assignment: CDR1 MNHEY and CDR2 SMNVEV (reference sequence). The CDR3 is made up of 14 amino acids. V shed 6 bases and J shed 4 bases, with 16 bases lying between them. The CDR3 protein is CASRTSGLLYEQYF. The DNA of the CDR3 is TGTGCCAGCAGGACCTCGGGACTCCTTTACGAGCAGTACTTC.

The V gene is TRBV5-1, the J gene TRBJ2-1; no definite D call. The CDR3 has 12 residues. V shed 1 base and J shed 9 bases, with 8 bases lying between them. In germline, CDR1 is SGHRS, CDR2 YFSETQ. CDR3: CASSLPEGEQFF. The DNA for the CDR3 is TGCGCCAGCAGCTTGCCCGAAGGTGAGCAGTTCTTC.

This clone was counted once. Here the CDR3 reads CASSSLAGAAYEQYF. The DNA of the CDR3 is TGTGCCAGCAGTAGTCTAGCGGGAGCCGCCTACGAGCAGTACTTC. This chain joins TRBV28 and TRBJ2-7, with 10 nucleotides matching TRBD2. Germline values: CDR1 MDHEN, CDR2 SYDVKM. V trimming: 5 bases; J trimming: 2 bases; junction bases outside the gene matches: 6. This CDR3 contains 15 residues.

The chain employs TRBV18 and TRBJ2-3; 10 positions match TRBD2. V lost 5 bases and J lost 6; bases outside the gene matches: 8. CDR3 size: 15 residues. Per the germline V gene, CDR1 is KGHSH and CDR2 is LQKENI. Here the CDR3 DNA reads TGTGCCAGCTCAGGGCTAGCGGGAGCATCGGATACGCAGTATTTT. Protein: CASSGLAGASDTQYF.

This chain connects TRBV29-1 to TRBJ2-7; weak D call: TRBD2 (5 bases). CDR1 is SQVTM and CDR2 is ANQGSEA in the germline V gene. The V and J ends lost 5 bases and 4 bases respectively, with 6 bases between them. The CDR3 length is 10 residues. The CDR3 nucleotides read TGCAGCGTTCGGGGTTACGAGCAGTACTTC. Translating it yields CSVRGYEQYF.

V usage is TRBV7-6 and J usage is TRBJ2-5; D gene ambiguous. Trimming pared 1 base from V and 0 bases from J, leaving 3 bases between. CDR3 length: 13 amino acids. CDR1 is SGHVS and CDR2 is FNYEAQ in the germline V gene. The CDR3 region has the DNA TGTGCCAGCAGCTTAGTATACCAAGAGACCCAGTACTTC. Its translation is CASSLVYQETQYF.

V and J are TRBV29-1 and TRBJ2-2; D ambiguous. Germline loops: CDR1 SQVTM, CDR2 ANQGSEA. Between the trimmed V and J ends, which lost 3 bases and 6 bases, there was a span of 5 bases. CDR3 length: 11 amino acids. As DNA, the CDR3 is TGCAGCGTTGATCTGGCCGGGGAGCTGTTTTTT. Its protein is CSVDLAGELFF.

The rearrangement links TRBV5-1 to TRBJ1-1; a possible D gene is TRBD1 (6 bases). Germline lookup yields CDR1 SGHRS and CDR2 YFSETQ. Trimming stripped 5 bases from V and 6 bases from J, with 14 bases between. There are 13 residues in the CDR3. CDR3 region: CASSYTGSPEAFF. The DNA of the CDR3 is TGCGCCAGCAGTTATACAGGGAGTCCTGAAGCTTTCTTT.

The chain joins TRBV16 to TRBJ1-2; a possible D gene is TRBD1 (5 bases). Trimming left V 7 bases short and J 6 bases short, with 15 bases between. CDR1 KGHSY and CDR2 FQNENV come from the germline V gene. The CDR3 contains 13 residues. For the CDR3, the DNA is TGTGCCAGCACCCGGGACCAGCGGCATGGCTACACCTTC. It codes for CASTRDQRHGYTF.

The chain combines TRBV9 with TRBJ2-1, with D perhaps matching TRBD2 (7 bases). CDR3 size: 16 residues. CDR1 SGDLS and CDR2 YYNGEE come from the germline V gene. V was trimmed by 0 bases and J by 0 bases, leaving 10 bases between them. The CDR3 sequence: CASSVAGGASYNEQFF. The CDR3 DNA sequence: TGTGCCAGCAGCGTAGCTGGGGGGGCCTCCTACAATGAGCAGTTCTTC.

This sequence joins TRBV11-2 and TRBJ2-3; D tentatively reads TRBD1 or TRBD2 (5 bases each). The CDR3 contains 14 residues. In germline, CDR1 is SGHAT, CDR2 FQNNGV. V was clipped by 5 bases and J by 6 bases, with 15 bases between them. CDR3 in amino acids: CASSPSKGDDTQYF. Written as DNA, the CDR3 is TGTGCCAGCAGCCCATCTAAAGGGGACGATACGCAGTATTTT.

The genes are TRBV4-3 and TRBJ2-7; D not certain. Per germline, CDR1 LGHNA and CDR2 YSLEER. This CDR3 comprises 13 residues. V gave up 2 bases and J gave up 3 bases, with 8 bases separating them. Here the CDR3 reads CASSQQPRYEQYF. In nucleotides, the CDR3 is TGCGCCAGCAGCCAACAGCCTCGCTACGAGCAGTACTTC.

The genes are TRBV19 and TRBJ2-1, with TRBD2 matching 7 bases. The germline gives CDR1 LNHDA, CDR2 SQIVND (reference sequence). The CDR3 length is 16 residues. V shed 4 bases, J shed 0 bases, and the junction held 6 bases outside the gene matches. The CDR3 DNA follows: TGTGCCAGTAGTACCGGAGCGGGACTCTCCTACAATGAGCAGTTCTTC. Translation gives CASSTGAGLSYNEQFF. The variable domain in full, with the rest retrieved from reference TRBV19 and TRBJ2-1, is DGGITQSPKYLFRKEGQNVTLSCEQNLNHDAMYWYRQDPGQGLRLIYYSQIVNDFQKGDIAEGYSVSREKKESFPLTVTSAQKNPTAFYLCASSTGAGLSYNEQFFGPGTRLTVL.

V gene TRBV7-2 combines with J gene TRBJ2-7, with TRBD2 matching over 12 bases. The CDR3 is 15 residues long. The V gene's germline CDR1 is SGHTA and CDR2 FQGNSA. The J segment lost 3 bases and the V segment lost 2 bases, leaving 2 bases of the junction unmatched. In nucleotides, the CDR3 is TGTGCCAGCAGCTTACTAGCGGGAGGGTACTACGAGCAGTACTTC. This encodes CASSLLAGGYYEQYF. Together with reference TRBV7-2 and TRBJ2-7, the CDR3 gives the full variable domain: GAGVSQSPSNKVTEKGKDVELRCDPISGHTALYWYRQSLGQGLEFLIYFQGNSAPDKSGLPSDRFSAERTGGSVSTLTIQRTQQEDSAVYLCASSLLAGGYYEQYFGPGTRLTVT.

The rearrangement uses TRBV6-6 and TRBJ1-5; perhaps TRBD1 as D (5 bases). Trimming shortened V by 0 bases and J by 4 bases, and 13 bases separated the two germline ends. Germline V gene lookup returns CDR1 MNHNY and CDR2 SVGAGI (reference sequence). This CDR3 spans 16 amino acids. CDR3 bases: TGTGCCAGCAGTTACTCAGGGACCCTTGGAAATCAGCCCCAGCATTTT. It translates to CASSYSGTLGNQPQHF.

The J gene is TRBJ1-2, the V gene TRBV28; D is possibly TRBD1 (5 bases). This CDR3 spans 14 amino acids. Between the trimmed V and J ends, which lost 5 bases and 5 bases, there was a span of 15 bases. CDR1 is MDHEN and CDR2 is SYDVKM in the germline V gene. The DNA for the CDR3 is TGTGCCAGCAGTCCTCCGACAGATTTATATGGCTACACCTTC. Translation gives CASSPPTDLYGYTF.